These 19 T cell receptor beta chains were sequenced from one sample in a study of blood T cell repertoires in COVID-19. Clones were read by immunoSEQ multiplex PCR, and TCRdb kept only the in-frame ones, dropping some. The sample lists 300,000 or so clones; around 90% were seen once. Sequenced material: PBMCs or T cells enriched from blood (not recorded which). Receptor source: a woman younger than 45 who had recovered from COVID-19.

The chain recombines TRBV9 with TRBJ1-2; D is possibly TRBD1 (6 bases). The CDR3 runs to 15 residues. V dropped 4 bases and J dropped 5 bases, with 18 bases sitting between them. Germline V gene lookup returns CDR1 SGDLS and CDR2 YYNGEE. As DNA, the CDR3 is TGTGCCAGCAGCCCGTCAGGGGTAGGATTGTATGGCTACACCTTC. Amino acid sequence: CASSPSGVGLYGYTF.

The chain recombines TRBV6-5 with TRBJ1-2, with D perhaps TRBD1 (6 bases). Deletions cut 7 bases from V and 4 bases from J, with 13 bases between. Germline V gene sequence: CDR1 MNHEY, CDR2 SVGAGI. The CDR3 has 13 amino acids. The CDR3 region is CASTEQGTYGYTF. For the CDR3, the DNA is TGTGCCAGCACCGAACAGGGAACCTATGGCTACACCTTC.

This clone was observed a single time. This chain joins TRBV5-5 and TRBJ2-3; 7 bases are shared with TRBD1. This CDR3 comprises 15 residues. V shed 4 bases and J 3 bases; nucleotides not matched to a gene: 8. Germline CDR1 and CDR2: SGHKS and YYEKEE (reference sequence). For the CDR3, the DNA is TGTGCCAGCAGCCCGTCGGGGACAGCGACAGATACGCAGTATTTT. Amino acids: CASSPSGTATDTQYF.

The V and J genes are TRBV7-8 and TRBJ2-2, with 12 positions matching TRBD2. This CDR3 spans 18 amino acids. Germline loops: CDR1 SGHVS, CDR2 FQNEAQ. J gave up 3 bases and V 0 bases, and 5 bases lay outside the gene matches. The DNA for the CDR3 is TGTGCCAGCAGCTTAGCAACTAGCGGGGGGCAGTACACCGGGGAGCTGTTTTTT. It yields the protein CASSLATSGGQYTGELFF.

The chain recombines TRBV19 with TRBJ1-1; perhaps TRBD1 as D (5 bases). Germline lookup yields CDR1 LNHDA and CDR2 SQIVND (reference sequence). This CDR3 spans 14 amino acids. V was clipped by 2 bases and J by 4 bases, with 11 bases between them. The CDR3 is CASSIFGRATEAFF. The CDR3 DNA follows: TGTGCCAGTAGTATATTTGGCAGGGCCACTGAAGCTTTCTTT.

This chain links TRBV19 with TRBJ1-5; 9 bases line up with TRBD1. The V gene's germline CDR1 is LNHDA and CDR2 SQIVND (reference sequence). V trimming: 1 base; J trimming: 7 bases; junction bases outside the gene matches: 2. This CDR3 region has 14 residues. The CDR3 DNA sequence: TGTGCCAGTAGTATAGGGGGACAGGGACAGCCCCAGCATTTT. As protein: CASSIGGQGQPQHF.

The V and J genes are TRBV7-9 and TRBJ1-1; D is possibly TRBD1 (6 bases). CDR1 is SEHNR and CDR2 is FQNEAQ in the germline V gene (reference sequence). This CDR3 region has 14 residues. Trimming shortened V by 6 bases and J by 0 bases, and 11 bases separated the two germline ends. CDR3 residues: CASSRQEMNTEAFF. The CDR3 DNA is TGTGCCAGCAGTCGACAGGAGATGAACACTGAAGCTTTCTTT.

The chain carries TRBV7-2 and TRBJ1-5; TRBD1 matches 7 bases. Trimming at V came to 5 bases and at J to 6 bases, leaving 7 bases not matched to a gene. This CDR3 region has 14 residues. CDR1 is SGHTA, CDR2 FQGNSA, per germline. The DNA of the CDR3 is TGTGCCAGCAGCGCACAGGGGACTCGTCAGCCCCAGCATTTT. Protein product: CASSAQGTRQPQHF.

The chain carries TRBV6-1 and TRBJ2-3; 14 bases fit TRBD2. CDR3 length: 19 amino acids. Germline CDR1 is MNHNS and CDR2 is SASEGT. The V segment lost 4 bases and the J segment 2 bases; nucleotides outside the gene matches: 11. CDR3 nucleotides: TGTGCCAGCAGTGCAAGGACTAGCGGGGGGACGACTCTCACAGATACGCAGTATTTT. Amino acids: CASSARTSGGTTLTDTQYF.

The chain carries TRBV10-3 and TRBJ2-3; 10 bases map to TRBD2. J gave up 4 bases and V 8 bases, and 9 bases lay outside the gene matches. The CDR3 is 15 amino acids. Per germline, CDR1 ENHRY and CDR2 SYGVKD. This CDR3 is CAIRSGGTSADTQYF. The CDR3 nucleotides are TGTGCCATCCGAAGCGGGGGGACTAGCGCAGATACGCAGTATTTT.

The chain combines TRBV6-1 with TRBJ1-3; D not certain. Between the trimmed V and J ends, which lost 4 bases and 0 bases, there was a span of 16 bases. This CDR3 has 17 residues. From germline, CDR1 is MNHNS and CDR2 SASEGT. The CDR3 spells CASSGLRPGSSGNTIYF. In DNA form, the CDR3 reads TGTGCCAGCAGTGGGTTACGTCCCGGGAGCTCTGGAAACACCATATATTTT.

V and J are TRBV19 and TRBJ1-2; 7 positions agree with TRBD1. Germline trimming cut 7 bases from V and 7 bases from J; bases unmatched to any gene: 12. The CDR3 length is 14 residues. The germline V gene has CDR1 LNHDA and CDR2 SQIVND (reference sequence). Here the CDR3 reads CASTPWRGPIGYTF. As DNA, the CDR3 is TGTGCCAGTACCCCGTGGAGGGGGCCGATTGGCTACACCTTC.

The V and J genes are TRBV3-1 (or the pseudogene TRBV3-2) and TRBJ2-7; D is possibly TRBD2 (6 bases). The V end lost 3 bases, the J end lost 2 bases, and 11 bases lay between the germline ends. Looked up from germline, CDR1 is LGHDT and CDR2 is YNNKEL (reference sequence). CDR3 length: 14 residues. The CDR3 here is CASSQRGRPYEQYF. In nucleotides, the CDR3 is TGTGCCAGCAGCCAGCGGGGCAGACCCTACGAGCAGTACTTC.

This clone was observed a single time. The V gene is TRBV4-3, the J gene TRBJ1-2; D is uncertain. Looked up from germline, CDR1 is LGHNA and CDR2 is YSLEER. This CDR3 spans 16 amino acids. The V end was cut by 0 bases, the J end by 8 bases, with 19 bases between. The CDR3 nucleotides read TGCGCCAGCAGCCAAGAGTCGGAGGTCCGGGGAGGGGGCTACACCTTC. Amino acid sequence: CASSQESEVRGGGYTF.

V gene TRBV29-1 combines with J gene TRBJ1-1, with D maybe TRBD1 (5 bases). Deletions cut 2 bases from V and 2 bases from J, with 15 bases between. This CDR3 spans 15 amino acids. The germline CDR1 and CDR2 sequences are SQVTM and ANQGSEA. Here the CDR3 reads CSVELPRGLNTEAFF. The CDR3 DNA reads TGCAGCGTTGAATTACCTCGGGGACTTAACACTGAAGCTTTCTTT.

The chain employs TRBV7-9 and TRBJ2-1, with TRBD2 identical over 9 bases. The CDR3 spans 17 residues. V was pared by 4 bases and J by 5 bases, with 12 bases of the junction left unmatched. The germline V gene has CDR1 SEHNR and CDR2 FQNEAQ (reference sequence). The CDR3 DNA sequence: TGTGCCAGCAGCTCCACCAGACTAGCGGCTAAAAACAATGAGCAGTTCTTC. Its protein is CASSSTRLAAKNNEQFF. The full variable domain, completed using reference TRBV7-9 and TRBJ2-1, is DTGVSQNPRHKITKRGQNVTFRCDPISEHNRLYWYRQTLGQGPEFLTYFQNEAQLEKSRLLSDRFSAERPKGSFSTLEIQRTEQGDSAMYLCASSSTRLAAKNNEQFFGPGTRLTVL.

This chain uses TRBV4-1 with TRBJ1-2; D is unclear. Trimming pared 1 base from V and 6 bases from J, leaving 15 bases between. CDR3 length equals 15 residues. In germline, CDR1 is MGHRA, CDR2 YSYEKL. Written as DNA, the CDR3 is TGCGCCAGCAGCCAAGGGGAGATGGCATTGGATGGCTACACCTTC. Encoded protein: CASSQGEMALDGYTF.

V usage is TRBV30 and J usage is TRBJ1-1, with TRBD1 identical over 8 bases. The ends lost 5 bases at V and 1 base at J; junction bases unmatched: 3. The CDR3 length is 13 residues. The germline V gene encodes CDR1 GTSNPN and CDR2 SVGIG (reference sequence). CDR3 nucleotides: TGTGCCTGGGACAGGGGACCGAACACTGAAGCTTTCTTT. This gives the protein CAWDRGPNTEAFF. Full variable domain (rest looked up from reference TRBV30 and TRBJ1-1): SQTIHQWPATLVQPVGSPLSLECTVEGTSNPNLYWYRQAAGRGLQLLFYSVGIGQISSEVPQNLSASRPQDRQFILSSKKLLLSDSGFYLCAWDRGPNTEAFFGQGTRLTVV.

This clone was detected only once. The chain combines TRBV10-3 with TRBJ1-4; perhaps TRBD1 as D (5 bases). The CDR3 loop spans 16 amino acids. Germline CDR1 and CDR2: ENHRY and SYGVKD. Trimming removed 0 bases from V and 3 bases from J, with 11 bases in between. This chain's CDR3 is CAISESRGTANEKLFF. CDR3 coding DNA: TGTGCCATCAGTGAGTCGCGGGGGACGGCTAATGAAAAACTGTTTTTT.